This passage covers 14 T cell receptor beta chains from one sample sequenced in a study of control samples from healthy donors and cancer patients. Generated by immunoSEQ multiplex PCR, the TCRdb table keeps only in-frame clones and is missing some. The table lists 65,000 to 95,000 clones, approximately 87% of them singletons, with 20% to 25% in the top ten. Input material: blood. The receptors shown here come from a man between 50 and 59 years old in good health.

V gene TRBV4-3 combines with J gene TRBJ1-3; D gene ambiguous. V was clipped by 0 bases and J by 7 bases, with 16 bases between them. CDR1 LGHNA and CDR2 YSLEER come from the germline V gene. The CDR3 length is 16 residues. CDR3 DNA sequence: TGCGCCAGCAGCCAAGAACCCCCGATGAGTGGGAACACCATATATTTT. Its protein is CASSQEPPMSGNTIYF.

The genes are TRBV5-5 and TRBJ1-1; weak D call: TRBD1 (6 bases). The CDR3 covers 15 residues. Trimming shortened V by 2 bases and J by 5 bases, and 16 bases separated the two germline ends. Germline V CDR1 and CDR2: SGHKS, YYEKEE (reference sequence). The CDR3 reads CASSFSGVRATEAFF. As DNA, the CDR3 is TGTGCCAGCAGCTTCTCAGGGGTCAGGGCGACTGAAGCTTTCTTT.

The chain is built from TRBV6-5 and TRBJ1-6; D is undetermined. The CDR3 totals 13 residues. Per germline, CDR1 MNHEY and CDR2 SVGAGI. Trimming pared 0 bases from V and 8 bases from J, leaving 5 bases between. The CDR3 loop is CASSYSIDSPLHF. As DNA, the CDR3 is TGTGCCAGCAGTTACTCGATCGATTCACCCCTCCACTTT.

The rearrangement links TRBV7-2 to TRBJ1-1, with D possibly matching TRBD1 (5 bases). V was shortened by 2 bases and J by 1 base, with 11 bases between the two germline ends. Germline CDR1 reads SGHTA; CDR2 reads FQGNSA. The CDR3 is made up of 15 amino acids. In DNA form, the CDR3 reads TGTGCCAGCAGCTTACGGGGGGTAGGGAACACTGAAGCTTTCTTT. Residues: CASSLRGVGNTEAFF.

This clone was recorded only once. This chain joins TRBV7-9 and TRBJ2-5, with D hard to call. The ends were cut back, 2 bases at V and 0 bases at J, with 10 bases in the middle. The length of the CDR3 is 15 residues. Germline CDR1 is SEHNR and CDR2 is FQNEAQ (reference sequence). This chain's CDR3 is CASSLPGRNQETQYF. The CDR3 DNA follows: TGTGCCAGCAGCTTACCAGGACGGAACCAAGAGACCCAGTACTTC.

V gene TRBV12-3 or TRBV12-4 combines with J gene TRBJ1-5; maybe TRBD1 (5 bases). This CDR3 is built from 13 residues. Trimming pared 6 bases from V and 10 bases from J, leaving 16 bases between. This CDR3 reads CASRRDGDGPQHF. The CDR3 nucleotides read TGTGCCAGCAGAAGGGACGGTGACGGACCCCAGCATTTT.

This clone turned up a few times. The V and J genes are TRBV7-9 and TRBJ2-7; D is uncertain. Germline lookup yields CDR1 SEHNR and CDR2 FQNEAQ (reference sequence). The CDR3 extends over 14 amino acids. Trimming removed 0 bases at V and 3 bases at J, with 9 bases between. The CDR3: CASSLAVGLYEQYF. The CDR3 DNA follows: TGTGCCAGCAGCTTAGCTGTGGGTCTCTACGAGCAGTACTTC. Complete variable domain (other parts from reference TRBV7-9 and TRBJ2-7): DTGVSQNPRHKITKRGQNVTFRCDPISEHNRLYWYRQTLGQGPEFLTYFQNEAQLEKSRLLSDRFSAERPKGSFSTLEIQRTEQGDSAMYLCASSLAVGLYEQYFGPGTRLTVT.

The chain links TRBV2 to TRBJ2-7; TRBD1 is a possible D gene (6 bases). The CDR3 covers 15 residues. CDR1 SNHLY and CDR2 FYNNEI come from the germline V gene. Deletions cut 5 bases from V and 0 bases from J, with 14 bases between. CDR3 sequence: CASSPRGLYSYEQYV. The CDR3 nucleotides read TGTGCCAGCAGTCCCAGGGGCCTCTACTCCTACGAGCAGTACGTC.

The V gene is TRBV12-3 or TRBV12-4, the J gene TRBJ1-1; tentatively, D is TRBD1 (5 bases). The V and J ends lost 6 bases and 6 bases respectively, with 11 bases between them. This CDR3 spans 12 amino acids. CDR3 DNA sequence: TGTGCCAGCAGGATACGGGGACCTGAAGCTTTCTTT. Its translation: CASRIRGPEAFF.

A single count supports this clone. The rearrangement joins TRBV4-3 to TRBJ2-5; tentative D call: TRBD1 (6 bases). V was cut by 3 bases and J by 1 base, with 15 bases left in between. Germline values: CDR1 LGHNA, CDR2 YSLEER. This CDR3 region has 16 residues. The CDR3 DNA reads as TGCGCCAGCAGCCATGGGGGCCGGGACGGCCAAGAGACCCAGTACTTC. Translation gives CASSHGGRDGQETQYF.

This clone was seen only once. J is TRBJ2-1 and V is TRBV11-3, with D possibly being TRBD2 (5 bases). Germline V gives CDR1 SGHNT, CDR2 YENEEA. The CDR3 has 15 amino acids. With 0 bases removed from V and 2 bases from J, the gap between germline ends came to 8 bases. The CDR3 sequence is CASSLESGAYNEQFF. CDR3 coding DNA: TGTGCCAGCAGCTTAGAGAGCGGAGCCTACAATGAGCAGTTCTTC. The variable domain in full, completed from reference TRBV11-3 and TRBJ2-1, reads EAGVVQSPRYKIIEKKQPVAFWCNPISGHNTLYWYLQNLGQGPELLIRYENEEAVDDSQLPKDRFSAERLKGVDSTLKIQPAELGDSAVYLCASSLESGAYNEQFFGPGTRLTVL.

This clone has a handful of counts. The rearrangement joins TRBV30 to TRBJ1-1; D remains ambiguous. Germline V gene sequence: CDR1 GTSNPN, CDR2 SVGIG (reference sequence). The CDR3 runs 11 residues. The V end was cut by 5 bases, the J end by 4 bases, with 8 bases between. CDR3 sequence: CAWSPATEAFF. In DNA, the CDR3 is TGTGCCTGGTCACCAGCCACTGAAGCTTTCTTT.

The chain is built from TRBV5-5 and TRBJ2-5; 10 bases match TRBD1. CDR3 length: 15 residues. V trimming: 1 base; J trimming: 5 bases; junction bases outside the gene matches: 5. Germline V lookup: CDR1 SGHKS, CDR2 YYEKEE (reference sequence). CDR3 DNA sequence: TGTGCCAGCAGCTTGAGTTGGGGACAGGGGGAGACCCAGTACTTC. This translates into CASSLSWGQGETQYF.

The chain employs TRBV6-5 and TRBJ1-5; D may be TRBD1 (5 bases). With 6 bases removed from V and 6 bases from J, the gap between germline ends came to 15 bases. There are 14 residues in the CDR3. Germline CDR1 and CDR2: MNHEY and SVGAGI. The CDR3 region has the DNA TGTGCCAGCAGCTTCGGAGCAGGGACTCAGCCCCAGCATTTT. Encoded protein: CASSFGAGTQPQHF.